The clone carrying this T cell receptor beta chain appeared a few times. The CDR3 consists of 15 residues. CDR1 is SGHTA, CDR2 FQGNSA, per germline. The ends were cut back, 2 bases at V and 7 bases at J, with 17 bases in the middle. This specimen belongs to a study of CD8+ T cells in alopecia areata. From alopecia areata patients, lesional scalp punch biopsies and peripheral blood were collected. Investigators isolated RNA and reverse transcribed it into cDNA to act as the sequencing template. Using immunoSEQ multiplex PCR, the repertoire was profiled, and TCRdb retains in-frame clones only, with some absent. The data show about 5,900 clones, about 60% seen once.

Sample: skin. This chain joins TRBV7-2 and TRBJ1-2; tentative D call: TRBD1 (5 bases). The TCR comes from a human donor with alopecia areata. The CDR3 region has the DNA TGTGCCAGCAGCTTATTGCCAGGGTTGGTCGGTGGCTACACCTTC. Translated: CASSLLPGLVGGYTF.